These 22 T cell receptor beta chains originate from one sample sequenced in a study of blood T cell repertoires in COVID-19. The assay was immunoSEQ multiplex PCR, and TCRdb's table has in-frame clones only and misses some. The table lists about 150,000 clones, 76% of them singletons. The specimen was peripheral blood. Receptor source: a woman of 80 years or more with acute or convalescent COVID-19.

This chain joins TRBV7-8 and TRBJ2-1; 9 bases are shared with TRBD1. J was trimmed by 7 bases and V by 5 bases; bases with no gene match: 12. Per germline, CDR1 SGHVS and CDR2 FQNEAQ. There are 16 residues in the CDR3. This CDR3 reads CASSRVPGQGGNEQFF. DNA for the CDR3: TGTGCCAGCAGCCGAGTCCCGGGACAGGGAGGGAATGAGCAGTTCTTC.

The chain links TRBV2 to TRBJ2-2; D gene unclear. Germline loops: CDR1 SNHLY, CDR2 FYNNEI. V lost 4 bases and J lost 0, with 6 bases in between. The CDR3 totals 14 residues. Here the CDR3 DNA reads TGTGCCAGCAGTGTGCGGTCGAACACCGGGGAGCTGTTTTTT. Translated: CASSVRSNTGELFF.

This clone was counted once. V is TRBV11-2 and J is TRBJ2-5; D gene unclear. Between the trimmed V and J ends, which lost 1 base and 1 base, there was a span of 7 bases. In germline, CDR1 is SGHAT, CDR2 FQNNGV. This CDR3 has 14 amino acids. CDR3 region: CASSLAGGQETQYF. The DNA of the CDR3 is TGTGCCAGCAGCTTAGCTGGCGGCCAAGAGACCCAGTACTTC. The full variable domain, its missing parts supplied by reference TRBV11-2 and TRBJ2-5, is EAGVAQSPRYKIIEKRQSVAFWCNPISGHATLYWYQQILGQGPKLLIQFQNNGVVDDSQLPKDRFSAERLKGVDSTLKIQPAKLEDSAVYLCASSLAGGQETQYFGPGTRLLVL.

This chain links TRBV27 with TRBJ1-1; D is ambiguous. The CDR3 sequence is 14 residues long. In germline, CDR1 is MNHEY, CDR2 SMNVEV (reference sequence). The V gene lost 1 base and the J gene lost 1 base, with 7 bases spanning the gap. The CDR3 here is CASSLWRENTEAFF. The CDR3 nucleotides are TGTGCCAGCAGTTTATGGCGGGAGAACACTGAAGCTTTCTTT.

V gene TRBV27 combines with J gene TRBJ1-2, with 8 bases fitting TRBD1. The CDR3 has 14 amino acids. Germline CDR1 is MNHEY and CDR2 is SMNVEV (reference sequence). The V gene end was trimmed by 4 bases and the J gene end by 5 bases; junction bases not matched to a gene: 6. This CDR3 reads CASSSATGGYGYTF. The CDR3 DNA is TGTGCCAGCAGTTCGGCTACAGGGGGGTATGGCTACACCTTC.

This chain joins TRBV6-5 and TRBJ1-1; possible D gene TRBD1, 6 bases. Trimming pared 6 bases from V and 2 bases from J, leaving 16 bases between. The CDR3 totals 15 residues. Germline V gene lookup returns CDR1 MNHEY and CDR2 SVGAGI. The DNA of the CDR3 is TGTGCCAGCAGGGCGACCGGGACAACAAACACTGAAGCTTTCTTT. Translation gives CASRATGTTNTEAFF.

The chain links TRBV6-5 to TRBJ2-7, with 8 bases lining up with TRBD1. J lost 4 bases, V lost 6 bases, and 11 bases had no gene match. CDR1 and CDR2 from the germline V gene are MNHEY and SVGAGI. The CDR3 contains 15 residues. This CDR3 is CASSRQGAKPYEQYF. The DNA of the CDR3 is TGTGCCAGCAGCCGCCAGGGGGCGAAGCCTTACGAGCAGTACTTC.

The rearrangement links TRBV11-2 to TRBJ1-4, with 9 nucleotides matching TRBD1. Germline CDR1 and CDR2: SGHAT and FQNNGV. Trimming at V came to 5 bases and at J to 8 bases, leaving 6 bases not matched to a gene. This CDR3 spans 14 amino acids. The CDR3 coding sequence is TGTGCCAGCAGCGTGGACAGGGGAAGGGAAAAACTGTTTTTT. Protein sequence: CASSVDRGREKLFF.

The chain couples TRBV4-3 to TRBJ2-1; D possibly corresponds to TRBD2 (6 bases). This CDR3 has 15 amino acids. Germline loops: CDR1 LGHNA, CDR2 YSLEER. With 4 bases removed from V and 7 bases from J, the gap between germline ends came to 17 bases. The CDR3 DNA sequence: TGCGCCAGCAGCCCGGGACTCCAAGTTAATAATGAGCAGTTCTTC. As protein: CASSPGLQVNNEQFF.

The chain has TRBV29-1 and TRBJ1-3; 9 bases map to TRBD1. After removal of 4 bases from V and 2 bases from J, the junction contained 3 bases not matched to a gene. The germline CDR1 and CDR2 sequences are SQVTM and ANQGSEA. The CDR3 is 14 amino acids. Here the CDR3 reads CSVGTGATGNTIYF. CDR3 in DNA: TGCAGCGTTGGGACAGGGGCAACTGGAAACACCATATATTTT. The full variable domain, rest sourced from reference TRBV29-1 and TRBJ1-3, is SAVISQKPSRDICQRGTSLTIQCQVDSQVTMMFWYRQQPGQSLTLIATANQGSEATYESGFVIDKFPISRPNLTFSTLTVSNMSPEDSSIYLCSVGTGATGNTIYFGEGSWLTVV.

This chain uses TRBV2 with TRBJ1-1; 7 nucleotides line up with TRBD1. CDR1 is SNHLY, CDR2 FYNNEI, per germline. The CDR3 has 12 amino acids. Unmatched junction bases numbered 9, after V lost 6 bases and J lost 11 bases. DNA of the CDR3: TGTGCCAGCAGCGGGGACAGTAGTTCGGCTTTCTTT. Translation: CASSGDSSSAFF.

The rearrangement uses TRBV29-1 and TRBJ2-7; 10 bases agree with TRBD2. CDR3 length equals 13 residues. Per germline, CDR1 SQVTM and CDR2 ANQGSEA. This chain's CDR3 is CSVTGTSDYEQYF. DNA of the CDR3: TGCAGTGTAACCGGGACTAGCGATTACGAGCAGTACTTC.

The CDR3 DNA sequence: TGTGCCAGCAGTTACAGGAACCAGGGCTGGGGAGGCTACACCTTC. Translated: CASSYRNQGWGGYTF. The chain couples TRBV6-2 or TRBV6-3 to TRBJ1-2; D may be TRBD1 (5 bases). CDR3 size: 15 residues. Germline V CDR1 and CDR2: MNHEY, SVGEGT. V dropped 2 bases and J dropped 8 bases, with 18 bases sitting between them.

V gene TRBV20-1 combines with J gene TRBJ1-1, with 7 positions matching TRBD1. This CDR3 is 15 amino acids long. Germline lookup yields CDR1 DFQATT and CDR2 SNEGSKA (reference sequence). The trim removed 3 bases at V and 1 base at J, leaving 8 bases unmatched. The CDR3 DNA follows: TGCAGTGCTAGTGTAGGGGGCTCTTGGAACACTGAAGCTTTCTTT. Protein product: CSASVGGSWNTEAFF.

This chain joins TRBV27 and TRBJ2-1; 8 nucleotides agree with TRBD1. J gave up 0 bases and V 6 bases, and 4 bases lay outside the gene matches. Germline CDR1 and CDR2: MNHEY and SMNVEV (reference sequence). The CDR3 spans 15 residues. This chain's CDR3 is CASSPTGGSYNEQFF. In DNA, the CDR3 is TGTGCCAGCAGCCCTACAGGGGGCTCCTACAATGAGCAGTTCTTC.

V gene TRBV30 combines with J gene TRBJ2-2; maybe TRBD2 (5 bases). V was cut by 7 bases and J by 7 bases, with 28 bases left in between. This CDR3 comprises 17 residues. Germline V CDR1 and CDR2: GTSNPN, SVGIG (reference sequence). As DNA, the CDR3 is TGTGCCTCCGATAGGCGGGCCGATCGCCCATCTATCGGGGAGCTGTTTTTT. Its protein product is CASDRRADRPSIGELFF.

V and J are TRBV11-1 and TRBJ2-5, with 10 positions matching TRBD2. V dropped 5 bases and J dropped 2; count of bases not matched to a gene: 8. There are 16 residues in the CDR3. Germline V gives CDR1 SGHAT, CDR2 FQDESV (reference sequence). The CDR3 DNA sequence: TGTGCCAGCAGCCTTACCGGACTAGCGGAACAAGAGACCCAGTACTTC. It codes for CASSLTGLAEQETQYF.

The rearrangement joins TRBV9 to TRBJ2-5; D is possibly TRBD1 (7 bases). The CDR3 length is 15 residues. Germline V CDR1 and CDR2: SGDLS, YYNGEE. The ends were cut back, 3 bases at V and 2 bases at J, with 14 bases in the middle. The CDR3 sequence is CASSGEQGRQETQYF. The CDR3 nucleotides read TGTGCCAGCAGCGGGGAACAGGGGAGGCAAGAGACCCAGTACTTC.

The rearrangement uses TRBV6-5 and TRBJ1-5; D may be TRBD1 (6 bases). This CDR3 is 13 amino acids long. With 5 bases removed from V and 4 bases from J, the gap between germline ends came to 9 bases. Per germline, CDR1 MNHEY and CDR2 SVGAGI. The CDR3 DNA reads as TGTGCCAGCAGTAAACAGGGAAATCAGCCCCAGCATTTT. Protein sequence: CASSKQGNQPQHF.

The chain uses TRBV4-3 and TRBJ2-3; D is ambiguous. Trimming cost V 1 base and J 3 bases, with 11 bases left between them. This CDR3 has 15 residues. Germline lookup yields CDR1 LGHNA and CDR2 YSLEER. CDR3 nucleotide sequence: TGCGCCAGCAGCCAAGGGGCAGGCCCTACAGATACGCAGTATTTT. Residues: CASSQGAGPTDTQYF.

The rearrangement uses TRBV30 and TRBJ1-1, with D tentatively TRBD1 (5 bases). CDR3 length equals 13 residues. Germline V lookup: CDR1 GTSNPN, CDR2 SVGIG (reference sequence). V was pared by 0 bases and J by 5 bases, with 10 bases between. CDR3 nucleotides: TGTGCCTGGAGTGTTCAGGGCGAAACTGAAGCTTTCTTT. It encodes CAWSVQGETEAFF.

This chain connects TRBV6-5 to TRBJ2-7, with 10 bases lining up with TRBD1. Unmatched junction bases numbered 10, after V lost 3 bases and J lost 5 bases. The CDR3 totals 16 residues. The V gene's germline CDR1 is MNHEY and CDR2 SVGAGI. DNA of the CDR3: TGTGCCAGCAGTTATCCCGGGACAGGGGACGGCAACGAGCAGTACTTC. Translating it yields CASSYPGTGDGNEQYF.